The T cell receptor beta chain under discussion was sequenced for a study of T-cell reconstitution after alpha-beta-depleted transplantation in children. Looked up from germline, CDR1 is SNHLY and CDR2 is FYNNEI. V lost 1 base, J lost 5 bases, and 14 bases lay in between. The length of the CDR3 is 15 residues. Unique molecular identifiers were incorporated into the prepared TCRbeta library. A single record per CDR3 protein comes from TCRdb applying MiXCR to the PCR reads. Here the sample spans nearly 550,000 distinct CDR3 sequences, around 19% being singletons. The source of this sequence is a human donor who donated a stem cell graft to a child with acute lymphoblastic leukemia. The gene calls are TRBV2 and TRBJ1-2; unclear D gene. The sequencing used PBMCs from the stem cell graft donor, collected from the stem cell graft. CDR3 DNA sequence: TGTGCCAGCAGTGAAGGGGGTAGGGCCGGGTATGGCTACACCTTC. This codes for CASSEGGRAGYGYTF.